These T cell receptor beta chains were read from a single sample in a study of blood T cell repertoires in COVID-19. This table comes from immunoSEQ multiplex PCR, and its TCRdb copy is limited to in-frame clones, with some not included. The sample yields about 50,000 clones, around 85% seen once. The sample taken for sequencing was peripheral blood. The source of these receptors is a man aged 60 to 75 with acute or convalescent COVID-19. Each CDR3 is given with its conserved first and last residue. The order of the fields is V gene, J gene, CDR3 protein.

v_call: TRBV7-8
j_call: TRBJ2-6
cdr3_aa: CASRPTRSSGANVLTF

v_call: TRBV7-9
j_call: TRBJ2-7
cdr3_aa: CASSFSRTGSSYEQYF

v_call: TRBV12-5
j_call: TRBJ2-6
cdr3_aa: CASGPLRQGFLPGANVLTF

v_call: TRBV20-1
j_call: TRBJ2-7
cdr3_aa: CSASDGNSYEQYF

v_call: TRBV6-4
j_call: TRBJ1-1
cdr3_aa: CASSTRETEAFF

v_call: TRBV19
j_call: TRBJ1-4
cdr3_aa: CASSSTGSPNEKLFF

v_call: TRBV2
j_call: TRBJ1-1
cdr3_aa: CASSDSRDRGRGAFF

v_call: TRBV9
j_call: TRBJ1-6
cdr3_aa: CASSFRTGVNSPLHF

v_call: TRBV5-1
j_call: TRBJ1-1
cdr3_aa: CASSLLQGAGTEAFF

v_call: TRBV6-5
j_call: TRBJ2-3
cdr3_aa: CASSYSGTSTDTQYF

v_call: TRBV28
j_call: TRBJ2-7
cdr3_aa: CASSFLTDSYEQYF

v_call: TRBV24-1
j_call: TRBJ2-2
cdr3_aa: CATSDSKGGGGELFF

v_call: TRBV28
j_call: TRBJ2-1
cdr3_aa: CASSSRPGLANSYNEQFF

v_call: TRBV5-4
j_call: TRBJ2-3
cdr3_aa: CASSLEVGRGPDTQYF

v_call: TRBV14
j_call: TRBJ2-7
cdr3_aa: CASSHQPGTAFSYEQYF

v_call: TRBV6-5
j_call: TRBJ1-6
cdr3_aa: CASRNRVDSPLHF

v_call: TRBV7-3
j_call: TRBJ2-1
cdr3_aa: CASSALAGGHSFF

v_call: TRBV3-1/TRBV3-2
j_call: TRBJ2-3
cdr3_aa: CASSHGQGLADTQYF